This T cell receptor (beta chain) was profiled in a study of T cell responses to AZD1222 COVID-19 vaccine. The table came from immunoSEQ multiplex PCR; TCRdb's copy has only in-frame clones and leaves some out. The profile shows roughly 120,000 clones, approximately 85% of them singletons. The CDR3 runs to 14 residues. Germline CDR1 is SGHRS and CDR2 is YFSETQ. After removal of 2 bases from V and 3 bases from J, the junction contained 2 bases not matched to a gene. The sequences come from peripheral blood, collected on day 0 of MenACWY control vaccination. This sequence originates from an adult in good health. This sequence joins TRBV5-1 and TRBJ2-3, with 8 bases fitting TRBD1. The CDR3 is CASSFRTGTDTQYF. The CDR3 DNA reads TGCGCCAGCAGCTTTCGGACAGGGACAGATACGCAGTATTTT.